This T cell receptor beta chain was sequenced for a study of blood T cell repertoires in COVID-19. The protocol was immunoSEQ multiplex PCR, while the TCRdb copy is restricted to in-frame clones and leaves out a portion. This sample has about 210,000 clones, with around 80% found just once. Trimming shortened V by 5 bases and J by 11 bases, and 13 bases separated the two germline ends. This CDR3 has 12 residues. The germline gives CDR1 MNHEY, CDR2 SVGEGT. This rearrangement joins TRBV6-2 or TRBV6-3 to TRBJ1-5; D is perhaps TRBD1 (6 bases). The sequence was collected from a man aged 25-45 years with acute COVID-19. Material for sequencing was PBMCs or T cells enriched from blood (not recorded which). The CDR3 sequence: CASSDGGRSQHF. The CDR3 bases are TGTGCCAGCAGTGATGGGGGCAGGTCCCAGCATTTT.